Each of the 21 T cell receptor beta chains below was sequenced from the same sample in a study of cytomegalovirus exposure and HLA in healthy donors. A multiplex PCR was run with 60 Vbeta primers and 13 Jbeta primers. Assay used: immunoSEQ multiplex PCR; TCRdb lists only in-frame clones, some missing. The sample has under 200,000 clones; around 80% are singletons. The sample was PBMCs. The receptors derive from a female donor in good health and CMV-seronegative.

The chain links TRBV6-5 to TRBJ1-3; D gene ambiguous. Germline V gives CDR1 MNHEY, CDR2 SVGAGI. V shed 8 bases and J shed 1 base, with 3 bases lying between them. CDR3 length: 11 amino acids. The CDR3 reads CASQSGNTIYF. CDR3 bases: TGTGCCAGCCAATCTGGAAACACCATATATTTT.

J is TRBJ2-3 and V is TRBV10-3, with 9 bases aligning to TRBD1. The CDR3 has 13 residues. CDR1 is ENHRY and CDR2 is SYGVKD in the germline V gene. Trimming at V came to 7 bases and at J to 6 bases, leaving 5 bases not matched to a gene. Here the CDR3 DNA reads TGTGCCATCAACGGACAGGGGACGGATACGCAGTATTTT. Its translation: CAINGQGTDTQYF.

The rearrangement uses TRBV7-6 and TRBJ2-7; 7 bases are shared with TRBD2. The CDR3 covers 16 residues. J gave up 1 base and V 5 bases, and 11 bases lay outside the gene matches. Per germline, CDR1 SGHVS and CDR2 FNYEAQ. CDR3 sequence reads: CASSAGSGQGSYEQYF. For the CDR3, the DNA is TGTGCCAGCAGCGCCGGTAGCGGGCAGGGATCCTACGAGCAGTACTTC.

This chain connects TRBV28 to TRBJ2-7, with 15 bases lining up with TRBD2. With 5 bases clipped from V and 5 bases from J, the junction kept 10 bases outside the gene matches. The CDR3 has 17 residues. CDR1 MDHEN and CDR2 SYDVKM come from the germline V gene. DNA of the CDR3: TGTGCCAGCAGTAGGACTAGCGGGAGGGTAAGGGGCCACGAGCAGTACTTC. Encoded protein: CASSRTSGRVRGHEQYF.

V is TRBV28 and J is TRBJ2-3, with TRBD1 matching over 8 bases. The V gene end was trimmed by 4 bases and the J gene end by 4 bases; junction bases not matched to a gene: 7. Germline V gene data show CDR1 as MDHEN and CDR2 as SYDVKM. CDR3 size: 15 residues. CDR3 nucleotides: TGTGCCAGCAGTTCCCAGGGGGCGTCGGCAGATACGCAGTATTTT. It yields the protein CASSSQGASADTQYF.

The chain couples TRBV5-1 to TRBJ2-7; a weak D match, TRBD1 (6 bases). The CDR3 extends over 13 amino acids. Germline values: CDR1 SGHRS, CDR2 YFSETQ. Deletions cut 4 bases from V and 1 base from J, with 9 bases between. The CDR3 is CASSMDRSYEQYF. CDR3 bases: TGCGCCAGCAGCATGGACAGATCCTACGAGCAGTACTTC.

The genes are TRBV9 and TRBJ1-1; 9 bases fit TRBD1. CDR1 SGDLS and CDR2 YYNGEE come from the germline V gene. V lost 1 base and J lost 2; bases outside the gene matches: 9. The CDR3 is 17 amino acids. CDR3: CASSVTGGAELNTEAFF. CDR3 DNA: TGTGCCAGCAGCGTAACAGGGGGCGCGGAATTAAACACTGAAGCTTTCTTT.

CDR3: CAISEIGSGTGGPPAYEQYF. The DNA of the CDR3 is TGTGCCATCAGTGAGATCGGTTCAGGCACAGGGGGCCCCCCAGCCTACGAGCAGTACTTC. J is TRBJ2-7 and V is TRBV10-3; 9 bases align to TRBD1. CDR1 and CDR2 from the germline V gene are ENHRY and SYGVKD. This CDR3 region has 20 residues. J gave up 2 bases and V 2 bases, and 19 bases lay outside the gene matches.

The V call is TRBV6-5, the J call TRBJ2-4, with TRBD1 matching 8 bases. Germline V lookup: CDR1 MNHEY, CDR2 SVGAGI. The J segment lost 6 bases and the V segment lost 5 bases, leaving 6 bases of the junction unmatched. The CDR3 has 14 amino acids. The CDR3 is CASSPRTGINIQYF. In DNA, the CDR3 is TGTGCCAGCAGTCCCCGGACAGGGATAAACATTCAGTACTTC.

The CDR3 bases are TGTGCCAGCAGTCCACCGGGACTATTCACAGATACGCAGTATTTT. Translation gives CASSPPGLFTDTQYF. The chain combines TRBV27 with TRBJ2-3, with 7 bases matching TRBD2. After removal of 5 bases from V and 2 bases from J, the junction contained 7 bases not matched to a gene. The CDR3 consists of 15 residues. Germline-derived CDR1 and CDR2 are MNHEY and SMNVEV (reference sequence).

CDR3 amino acids: CASSTHRVGIIEAFF. The CDR3 bases are TGTGCCAGCAGCACGCACAGGGTCGGGATAATTGAAGCTTTCTTT. This rearrangement joins TRBV11-2 to TRBJ1-1; D might be TRBD1 (6 bases). Germline V lookup: CDR1 SGHAT, CDR2 FQNNGV. Trimming stripped 5 bases from V and 7 bases from J, with 20 bases between. The CDR3 covers 15 residues.

V gene TRBV6-5 combines with J gene TRBJ2-7; 8 bases map to TRBD1. Germline V CDR1 and CDR2: MNHEY, SVGAGI. This CDR3 has 16 amino acids. V lost 2 bases to trimming and J lost 2 bases; unmatched junction nucleotides: 8. CDR3 DNA: TGTGCCAGCAGTTACGACCGACAGGGGCCTGCCTACGAGCAGTACTTC. Translation: CASSYDRQGPAYEQYF.

This chain uses TRBV29-1 with TRBJ2-7; 8 nucleotides line up with TRBD1. Germline loops: CDR1 SQVTM, CDR2 ANQGSEA. J was trimmed by 5 bases and V by 7 bases; bases with no gene match: 10. The CDR3 consists of 13 residues. The CDR3, as DNA: TGCAGCGCCGGACAGGGTGGCTCTAACGAGCAGTACTTC. It encodes CSAGQGGSNEQYF.

This clone was counted a single time. One end of the junction is discordant with germline, which a read error may explain. The genes are TRBV28 and TRBJ2-7, with a possible D match to TRBD2 (6 bases). The germline V gene encodes CDR1 MDHEN and CDR2 SYDVKM. This CDR3 has 15 residues. CDR3: CATQNYGTGAYQQYF. In nucleotides, the CDR3 is TGTGCCACCCAAAACTACGGGACGGGAGCCTACCAGCAGTACTTC.

This clone came up once. In nucleotides, the CDR3 is TGTGCCAGCAGGACAGAAATAGCAGGGGACTACGAGCAGTACTTC. This encodes CASRTEIAGDYEQYF. The chain couples TRBV27 to TRBJ2-5; the D gene is possibly TRBD1 (6 bases). The DNA matches TRBJ2-7 better at its end, which makes the J call doubtful. Looked up from germline, CDR1 is MNHEY and CDR2 is SMNVEV (reference sequence). This CDR3 has 15 amino acids.

J is TRBJ1-3 and V is TRBV5-8; D gene unclear. The CDR3 is 14 residues long. CDR1 and CDR2 from the germline V gene are SGHTS and YDEGEE. V lost 4 bases and J 0 bases, leaving 8 bases between the germline ends. The CDR3 reads CASSKQSSGNTIYF. CDR3 DNA: TGTGCCAGCAGCAAACAGAGCTCTGGAAACACCATATATTTT.

The chain combines TRBV7-7 with TRBJ2-5; D is perhaps TRBD1 (5 bases). The assigned J gene may be wrong: the sequence end matches TRBJ2-7 better. The CDR3 is 15 residues long. Germline CDR1 and CDR2: SSHAT and FNYEAQ (reference sequence). CDR3 coding DNA: TGTGCCAGCAGCTTGGGGAAGGGGATAGCCTACGAGCAGTACTTC. Amino acid sequence: CASSLGKGIAYEQYF.

This clone was detected a few times. The rearrangement joins TRBV9 to TRBJ2-7; weak D call: TRBD1 (7 bases). V gave up 3 bases and J gave up 6 bases, with 16 bases separating them. Germline CDR1 and CDR2: SGDLS and YYNGEE. This CDR3 spans 14 amino acids. In DNA, the CDR3 is TGTGCCAGCAGCGCGACAGGGACTTTACGCGAGCAGTACTTC. Its protein product is CASSATGTLREQYF.

This clone showed up just a few times. The gene calls are TRBV5-5 and TRBJ2-1; 13 bases fit TRBD2. After removal of 4 bases from V and 0 bases from J, the junction contained 4 bases not matched to a gene. Germline assignment: CDR1 SGHKS and CDR2 YYEKEE (reference sequence). The CDR3 sequence is 17 residues long. In DNA, the CDR3 is TGTGCCAGCAGCCCCCGGACTAGCGGGAGCTCCTACAATGAGCAGTTCTTC. It translates to CASSPRTSGSSYNEQFF. The full variable domain, completed using reference TRBV5-5 and TRBJ2-1, is DAGVTQSPTHLIKTRGQQVTLRCSPISGHKSVSWYQQVLGQGPQFIFQYYEKEERGRGNFPDRFSARQFPNYSSELNVNALLLGDSALYLCASSPRTSGSSYNEQFFGPGTRLTVL.

The chain combines TRBV6-5 with TRBJ2-3, with 9 bases identical to TRBD1. Germline-derived CDR1 and CDR2 are MNHEY and SVGAGI. V lost 2 bases to trimming and J lost 5 bases; unmatched junction nucleotides: 8. CDR3 length equals 16 residues. CDR3 in amino acids: CASSYGPTGGKDTQYF. The CDR3 bases are TGTGCCAGCAGTTACGGACCGACAGGGGGGAAAGATACGCAGTATTTT.

This clone was counted only a few times. The CDR3 is CASSFRGGRDTGELFF. The CDR3 region has the DNA TGTGCCAGCAGCTTCCGCGGGGGGAGGGACACCGGGGAGCTGTTTTTT. The rearrangement links TRBV13 to TRBJ2-2; 8 positions match TRBD2. The CDR3 runs 16 residues. V was pared by 3 bases and J by 3 bases, with 6 bases of the junction left unmatched. Per germline, CDR1 PRHDT and CDR2 FYEKMQ (reference sequence).